This T cell receptor (beta chain) was captured in a study of blood T cell repertoires in COVID-19. Looking at the study overall: Samples representing acute and convalescent COVID-19 were sourced from the United States, Italy and Spain.

Some clones are missing from TCRdb's copy, which holds only in-frame ones; the method was immunoSEQ multiplex PCR. The repertoire has a few hundred thousand clones, approximately 89% of them found once; the top ten carry about 7.8%. The V end was cut by 4 bases, the J end by 4 bases, with 14 bases between. CDR3 length: 13 amino acids. Germline CDR1 GTSNPN, CDR2 SVGIG (reference sequence). This TCR was recovered from a woman aged 45-60 years who had recovered from COVID-19. Sequenced sample: peripheral blood. The chain uses TRBV30 and TRBJ2-7; TRBD1 is a possible D gene (5 bases). The CDR3 nucleotides are TGTGCCTGGACCACTCTAACAGGATACGAGCAGTACTTC. It specifies CAWTTLTGYEQYF.